This T cell receptor (beta chain) stems from a study of blood T cell repertoires in COVID-19 (TCRdb year 2020). A note on the overall study: Collaborator samples came from the United States, Italy and Spain and covered acute and convalescent phases of COVID-19. The material from the prospective study consisted of cDNA or gDNA derived from T cells, B-cell-depleted T cells, or PBMCs. HLA class I and class II types, where available, came from metadata supplied by the sample provider rather than from assay-based typing. The samples were drawn from the first 160 participants of the ongoing ImmuneRACE study and from 1,254 subjects provided by 6 global collaborators. Deeply sampled blood TCRbeta repertoires from subjects exposed to, actively infected with, or recovered from COVID-19 were included in the dataset. The repertoires were released in a freely available public database intended as a resource for research on the immune response to SARS-CoV-2. Nearly every sample came with metadata listing a de-identified subject ID, COVID-19 status, age in years and sex. General findings and caveats noted by the study authors: How much clinical and demographic metadata was included differed by source and by participant, and the metadata was provided uncurated.

Whole blood was collected in K2EDTA tubes by collaborating institutions according to the institutions' own protocols. For TCRbeta analysis, collaborators shipped samples as frozen whole blood, isolated PBMCs, or DNA extracted from either of those sample types. Note on this clone: Its antigen is still unknown. The record has no base qualities; no much larger clone is one base away.

TCRbeta CDR3 regions were amplified from genomic DNA using the immunoSEQ Assay, a bias-controlled multiplex PCR. The authors' pipeline ran thus. Within the assay, amplification of reference gene primers was used to estimate how many nucleated cells each sample contained. To quantify the absolute abundance of each unique TCRbeta CDR3 rearrangement, sequence reads were collapsed and filtered. For each sample, productive Simpson clonality was calculated as the square root of Simpson's diversity index across productive rearrangements. TCRdb took over this immuneACCESS table, retaining in-frame rearrangements with V and J assigned. Such tables are incomplete; in checked studies, under half of the missing clones stem from an unresolved V gene, and the remainder is unexplained. Clone size and V and J calls were adopted from that table, with D and trimming inferred from the DNA. The sample includes about 170,000 clones, with 60% to 80% observed a single time. The top ten constitute approximately 3% of the sample.

This clonotype originated in a man in his 70s with acute or convalescent COVID-19. The source material was peripheral blood.

The DNA reads as follows: TGTGCCAGCAGCCAAGTTTCAAAGGAACAGCTATTTCACAAGGTGGAGACCCAGTACTTC. This translates into CASSQVSKEQLFHKVETQYF. The chain is made from TRBV14 and TRBJ2-5; no confident D gene assignment can be made. The CDR3 runs 20 residues from the cysteine to the phenylalanine. This entry keeps only the CDR3 DNA: 60 bases, framed from base 1. V drops 1 base and J drops 5 bases, leaving 29 bases in between. CDR1 SGHDN and CDR2 FVKESK were looked up in the germline V gene.